The sequence of this TCR beta chain was determined in a study of regulatory T cells in long-lasting Graves disease. Arm-PCR of CDR3 regions with iRepertoire HTBI primers generated TCR beta libraries. Each CDR3 protein gets one entry after TCRdb re-called the multiplex PCR reads with MiXCR. Altogether about 340,000 distinct CDR3 sequences are present, around 19% being singletons, with the ten largest covering approximately 31%. This clonotype was counted a few times. Regarding time point: persistent/refractory GD, antithyroid drugs over 5 years with positive TRAb. Preparation of the TCR library used RNA extracted from PBMCs. Blood from the periphery, about 9 milliliters in all, was drawn into EDTA tubes. This sequence was found in a female donor with Graves disease. The sample here was peripheral blood mononuclear cells (PBMCs), taken when the disease was refractory, from a patient treated with antithyroid drugs.

DNA for the CDR3: TGCAGTGCTAACATTGGGGCTGGGGCCAACGTCCTGACTTTC. Amino acid sequence: CSANIGAGANVLTF. This chain links TRBV20-1 with TRBJ2-6; D gene ambiguous. CDR1 and CDR2 (germline): DFQATT, SNEGSKA (reference sequence). The CDR3 contains 14 residues. Trimming took off 4 bases at V and 2 bases at J, with 9 bases between the two ends.